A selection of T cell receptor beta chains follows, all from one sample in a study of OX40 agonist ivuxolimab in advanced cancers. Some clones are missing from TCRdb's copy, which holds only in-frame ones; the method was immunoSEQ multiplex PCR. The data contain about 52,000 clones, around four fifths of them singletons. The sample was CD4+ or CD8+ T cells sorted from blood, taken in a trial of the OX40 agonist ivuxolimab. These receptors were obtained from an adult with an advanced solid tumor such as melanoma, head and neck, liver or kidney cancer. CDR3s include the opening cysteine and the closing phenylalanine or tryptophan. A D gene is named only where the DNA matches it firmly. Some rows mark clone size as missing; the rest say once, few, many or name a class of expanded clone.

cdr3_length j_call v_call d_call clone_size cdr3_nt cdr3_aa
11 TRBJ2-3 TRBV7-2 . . TGTGCCAGCAGCTTCCCAGATACGCAGTATTTT CASSFPDTQYF
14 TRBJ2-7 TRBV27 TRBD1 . TGTGCCAGCAGTTCCAGGCAGGGGGCCGACGAGCAGTACTTC CASSSRQGADEQYF
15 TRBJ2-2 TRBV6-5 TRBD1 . TGTGCCAGCAGTTGGCAAGGGGGCACCACCGGGGAGCTGTTTTTT CASSWQGGTTGELFF
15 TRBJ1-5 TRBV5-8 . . TGTGCCAGCAGCGTCGGACTGATGAGGAATCAGCCCCAGCATTTT CASSVGLMRNQPQHF
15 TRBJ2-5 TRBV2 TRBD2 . TGTGCCAGCATTTATGGACTAGGGGCTTCGGAGACCCAGTACTTC CASIYGLGASETQYF
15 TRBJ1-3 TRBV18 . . TGTGCCAGCTCCGGGAACTTGGGGCAAAAAAACACCATATATTTT CASSGNLGQKNTIYF
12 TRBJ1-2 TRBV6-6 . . TGTGCCAGCAGCTCATTAGCGGGGTGGTCGACCTTC CASSSLAGWSTF
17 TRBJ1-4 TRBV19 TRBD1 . TGTGCCAGTAGTATACCCGGACAGGGGGAAGGCAATGAAAAACTGTTTTTT CASSIPGQGEGNEKLFF
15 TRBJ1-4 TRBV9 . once TGTGCCAGCAGCGTAGGGCAGGGAGTTAGAGAAAAACTGTTTTTT CASSVGQGVREKLFF
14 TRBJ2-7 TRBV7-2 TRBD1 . TGTGCCAGCAAAGGGACAGGGGGTACCTACGAGCAGTACTTC CASKGTGGTYEQYF
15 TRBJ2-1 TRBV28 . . TGTGCCAGCAGTTTACCCTCCGTTTCCTACAATGAGCAGTTCTTC CASSLPSVSYNEQFF
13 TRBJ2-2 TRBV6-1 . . TGTGCCAGCATGGTAGGGGGGACCGGGGAGCTGTTTTTT CASMVGGTGELFF
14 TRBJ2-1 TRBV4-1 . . TGCGCCAGCAGCCCCAGGTCCTTGGGCAATGAGCAGTTCTTC CASSPRSLGNEQFF
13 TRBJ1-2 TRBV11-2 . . TGTGCCAGCAGCTTACAATTGAGGGGAGGCTACACCTTC CASSLQLRGGYTF
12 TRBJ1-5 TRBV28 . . TGTGCCAGCGCGGTTCCTATTCAGCCCCAGCATTTT CASAVPIQPQHF
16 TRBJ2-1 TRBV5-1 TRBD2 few TGCGCCAGCAGCTTGGGAGTCGCGGGGGATAGCGATGAGCAGTTCTTC CASSLGVAGDSDEQFF
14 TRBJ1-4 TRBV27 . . TGTGCCAGCAGAATACGTGCAACTAATGAAAAACTGTTTTTT CASRIRATNEKLFF